This T cell receptor (beta chain) stems from a study of T-cell reconstitution after alpha-beta-depleted transplantation in children. Study-wide results and limits: About two months after transplant, alpha-beta T cells reportedly came from several hundred expanded graft clones. In some patients, recipient T cells and intrathymic progenitors surviving conditioning explained high day-60 diversity. T-cell counts and diversity were attributed mostly to newly produced T cells one year after transplant.

10 amino acids form the CDR3, both terminal residues included. The germline V gene has CDR1 SGHNT and CDR2 YENEEA. TCRbeta library construction was performed incorporating unique molecular identifiers. TCRdb reprocessed the PCR reads with MiXCR, giving one entry per CDR3 protein. The sample consists of nearly 200,000 distinct CDR3 sequences, roughly 6% of them appearing once. A note on this clonotype: Antigen: not known. The conserved final phenylalanine or tryptophan is absent from the CDR3, which likely points to a read error. The DNA is left out, because the CDR3 cannot be placed on it with certainty; the CDR3 is given as TCRdb lists it.

Sequencing was performed on PBMCs, taken before TCRalphabeta/CD19-depleted stem cell transplant. The sequence derives from a girl in the first two years of life with combined immunodeficiency, due to receive a stem cell transplant. The V and J genes are TRBV11-3 and TRBJ2-7; the DNA was not used to check the table's D call, TRBD1. CDR3 sequence: CASSCGTTLR.